The following is a T cell receptor (beta chain) sequence with its context. These data belong to a study of blood T cell repertoires in COVID-19. At the level of the study: Sites in the United States, Italy and Spain provided acute and convalescent COVID-19 samples. Sources were T cells, B-cell-depleted T cells, or PBMCs; the material itself was cDNA or gDNA.

Germline V gene lookup returns CDR1 MDHEN and CDR2 SYDVKM. V was clipped by 6 bases and J by 5 bases; unmatched bases: 10. This CDR3 comprises 15 residues. Methods used by the authors: Reference gene primer amplification gave nucleated cell count estimates. This table comes from immunoSEQ multiplex PCR, and its TCRdb copy is limited to in-frame clones, with some not included. V, J and clone size reflect that table, while D and trimming were determined from the DNA. The sample yields about 180,000 clones, about 89% seen once. The material sequenced was peripheral blood. This TCR derives from a man aged 18 to 35 who had recovered from COVID-19. The gene calls are TRBV28 and TRBJ2-5; 9 bases match TRBD2. The CDR3 nucleotides are TGTGCCAGCAGAACCCGTGCGGGAGGGCCTGAGACCCAGTACTTC. Translating it yields CASRTRAGGPETQYF.